This T cell receptor beta chain is from a study of T cells after yellow fever vaccination. Study-wide points: It was the secondary response that reached its peak faster, day 5 versus 15, but it was weaker. In post-booster samples, most primary-vaccination clones reappeared (about 96% CD4, nearly 90% CD8).

This clonotype has a count of ten or more. What it recognizes is unknown. 5'RACE template switching generated TCR cDNA, adding a universal primer site and UMIs. TCRdb recomputed calls from the 5' RACE reads with MiXCR, one row per CDR3 protein. This repertoire shows approximately 110,000 distinct CDR3 sequences, 7.4% found once; its top ten account for around 2.7%. The CDR3 is 11 residues long. V lost 5 bases and J 5 bases, leaving 7 bases between the germline ends. Sequencing was performed on CD4+ T cells sorted from PBMCs, taken approximately 11 days after the first yellow fever vaccination. V gene TRBV12-3 or TRBV12-4 combines with J gene TRBJ2-7; weak D call: TRBD1 (6 bases). The sequence derives from a young man who received the YFV17D yellow fever vaccine. The CDR3 sequence: CASSTGHEQYF. In DNA, the CDR3 is TGTGCCAGCAGTACAGGGCACGAGCAGTACTTC.